This T cell receptor (beta chain) appears in the sequencing data of a study of T cell repertoires in cytomegalovirus infection. TCRdb reanalysed the reads using MiXCR and keeps one entry per CDR3 protein. The sample has 90,000 to 120,000 distinct CDR3 sequences, roughly 39% seen once. Worth noting for this clonotype: As yet, its antigen is unknown.

The V end was cut by 2 bases, the J end by 0 bases, with 8 bases between. This CDR3 contains 14 residues. Germline CDR1 reads MDHEN; CDR2 reads SYDVKM. The study, taken as a whole, reports: What dominated the ex vivo response were HLA-C-restricted CMV-specific TCR beta clonotypes.

The source of this sequence is a human donor in good health (CMV status not recorded). Some clones in this sample may be carry-over from other donors' samples. This sequence joins TRBV28 and TRBJ2-7, with D hard to call. This sample comprised CD8+ T cells from cultured PBMCs, obtained from culture after CMV antigen stimulation. The CDR3 is CASSLRVASYEQYF. The DNA of the CDR3 is TGTGCCAGCAGTTTAAGGGTTGCCTCCTACGAGCAGTACTTC.